The clone carrying this T cell receptor beta chain was seen a single time. Profiling relied on immunoSEQ multiplex PCR, and the TCRdb table lists in-frame clones only, not all of them. The profile shows about 13,000 clones, approximately 86% of them singletons. This entry is derived from a study of technical replicates of blood from several donors. Per the germline V gene, CDR1 is SNHLY and CDR2 is FYNNEI. After removal of 8 bases from V and 5 bases from J, the junction contained 8 bases not matched to a gene. The CDR3 is 14 residues long. The TCR was taken from a human donor in good health. Sequencing was performed on PBMCs. This chain connects TRBV2 to TRBJ1-4, with 7 bases matching TRBD1. The CDR3: CASGSTGLNEKLFF. CDR3 sequence (DNA): TGTGCCAGCGGGTCGACAGGGTTGAATGAAAAACTGTTTTTT.